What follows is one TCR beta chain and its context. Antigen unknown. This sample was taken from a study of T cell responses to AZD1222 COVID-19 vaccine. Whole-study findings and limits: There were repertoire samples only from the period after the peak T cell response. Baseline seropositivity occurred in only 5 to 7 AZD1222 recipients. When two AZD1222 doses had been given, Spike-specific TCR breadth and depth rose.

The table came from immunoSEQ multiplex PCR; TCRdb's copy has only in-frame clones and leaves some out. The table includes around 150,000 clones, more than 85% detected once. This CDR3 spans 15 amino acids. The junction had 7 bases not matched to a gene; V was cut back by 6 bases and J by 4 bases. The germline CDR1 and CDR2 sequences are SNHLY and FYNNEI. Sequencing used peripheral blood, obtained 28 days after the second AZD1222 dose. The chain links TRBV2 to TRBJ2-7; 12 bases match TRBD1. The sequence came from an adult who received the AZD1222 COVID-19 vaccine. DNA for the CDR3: TGTGCCAGCAGCCGGGACAGGGGGCTTTCGTACGAGCAGTACTTC. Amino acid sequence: CASSRDRGLSYEQYF.